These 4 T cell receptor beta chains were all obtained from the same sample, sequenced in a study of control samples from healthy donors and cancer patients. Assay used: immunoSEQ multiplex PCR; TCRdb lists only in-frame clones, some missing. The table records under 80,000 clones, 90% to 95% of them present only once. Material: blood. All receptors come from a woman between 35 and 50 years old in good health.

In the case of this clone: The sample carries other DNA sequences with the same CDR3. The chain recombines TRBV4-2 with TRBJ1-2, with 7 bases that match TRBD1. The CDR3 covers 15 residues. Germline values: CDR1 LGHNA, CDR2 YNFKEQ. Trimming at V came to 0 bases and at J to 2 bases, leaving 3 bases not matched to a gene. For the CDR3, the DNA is TGTGCCAGCAGCCAAGATCAAGGGGGCAACTATGGCTACACCTTC. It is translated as CASSQDQGGNYGYTF.

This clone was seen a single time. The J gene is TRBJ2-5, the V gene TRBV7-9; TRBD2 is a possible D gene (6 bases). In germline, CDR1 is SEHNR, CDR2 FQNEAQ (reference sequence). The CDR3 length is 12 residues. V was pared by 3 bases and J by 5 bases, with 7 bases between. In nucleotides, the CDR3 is TGTGCCAGCAGCTTGAGCGGGGAGACCCAGTACTTC. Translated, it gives CASSLSGETQYF.

CDR3 bases: TGTGCCAGCAGTTCCTACAGGGAAACGGAGACCCAGTACTTC. This encodes CASSSYRETETQYF. The V gene is TRBV6-5, the J gene TRBJ2-5; D perhaps matches TRBD1 (6 bases). V was trimmed by 4 bases and J by 5 bases, leaving 14 bases between them. Germline CDR1 reads MNHEY; CDR2 reads SVGAGI. The CDR3 consists of 14 residues.

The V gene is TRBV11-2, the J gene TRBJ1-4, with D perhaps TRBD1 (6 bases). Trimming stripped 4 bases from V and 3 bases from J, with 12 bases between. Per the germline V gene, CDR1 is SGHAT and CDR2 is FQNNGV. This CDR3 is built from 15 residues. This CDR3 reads CASSSHRVANEKLFF. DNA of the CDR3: TGTGCCAGCAGCTCCCACAGGGTGGCTAATGAAAAACTGTTTTTT.